The 5 T cell receptor beta chains presented below share a single source sample, sequenced in a study of shared T cell receptors in the human thymus. Repertoires were generated with immunoSEQ multiplex PCR, while TCRdb's copy carries only in-frame clones and drops some. Here the sample spans fewer than 700,000 clones, approximately 90% being singletons. These data also featured in a second study, about human thymus T cells.

Material: thymocytes. The receptor set was obtained from a boy less than two years old with a congenital heart defect.

This clone is a singleton in its sample. V is TRBV9 and J is TRBJ2-2, with 8 bases identical to TRBD2. The CDR3 runs 15 residues. J gave up 7 bases and V 6 bases, and 11 bases lay outside the gene matches. Germline V gene data show CDR1 as SGDLS and CDR2 as YYNGEE. The CDR3 bases are TGTGCCAGCACAACACTAGCGGAGTCTGGCGGGGAGCTGTTTTTT. Translating gives CASTTLAESGGELFF.

Here the CDR3 reads CASSEAGPGGVGQPQHF. The CDR3, as DNA: TGTGCCAGCAGTGAAGCTGGGCCCGGGGGAGTGGGTCAGCCCCAGCATTTT. The rearrangement uses TRBV2 and TRBJ1-5, with D possibly TRBD1 on 5 matching bases. Germline V gives CDR1 SNHLY, CDR2 FYNNEI. The CDR3 loop spans 17 amino acids. Deletions cut 0 bases from V and 6 bases from J, with 18 bases between.

V gene TRBV19 combines with J gene TRBJ1-1; possibly TRBD1 for D (6 bases). CDR3 length equals 16 residues. V lost 3 bases to trimming and J lost 3 bases, with 17 bases between them. From germline, CDR1 is LNHDA and CDR2 SQIVND (reference sequence). CDR3 nucleotides: TGTGCCAGTAGTATCACAGGGTCCCTGTTCGACACTGAAGCTTTCTTT. Its translation: CASSITGSLFDTEAFF.

The chain recombines TRBV29-1 with TRBJ2-1; a possible D gene is TRBD2 (6 bases). Trimming pared 6 bases from V and 6 bases from J, leaving 15 bases between. This CDR3 is 13 amino acids long. The germline V gene encodes CDR1 SQVTM and CDR2 ANQGSEA. CDR3 sequence (DNA): TGCAGCGTCGCCCCCGGGGGTCTCAATGAGCAGTTCTTC. As protein: CSVAPGGLNEQFF.

The CDR3 is CASSPPSGRSYEQYF. CDR3 nucleotide sequence: TGTGCCAGCAGCCCCCCTAGCGGGAGGTCCTACGAGCAGTACTTC. The rearrangement links TRBV9 to TRBJ2-7, with TRBD2 matching over 11 bases. The germline V gene encodes CDR1 SGDLS and CDR2 YYNGEE. V lost 4 bases to trimming and J lost 1 base; unmatched junction nucleotides: 4. The CDR3 loop spans 15 amino acids.